A selection of T cell receptor beta chains follows, all from one sample in a study of radiation and T cells in renal cell carcinoma. The data were produced by immunoSEQ multiplex PCR, yet TCRdb's version contains in-frame clones alone and is incomplete. The table records under 100,000 clones, about 79% of them present only once. The sample here was blood, taken from a patient whose treatment included radiotherapy and nephrectomy. Source of these receptors: a man aged 60 to 69 with renal cell carcinoma. The CDR3 runs from the conserved cysteine through the conserved F or W. Each record gives: D gene, V gene, J gene, CDR3 DNA, CDR3 protein. D genes are given only for firm matches.

NA	TRBV15	TRBJ2-1	TGTGCCACCAGCAGAGATGTGAGCGGCTTATACAATGAGCAGTTCTTC	CATSRDVSGLYNEQFF
NA	TRBV7-9	TRBJ1-5	TGTGCCAGCAGCTTTATGGGGCAGCCCCAGCATTTT	CASSFMGQPQHF
NA	TRBV19	TRBJ1-2	TGTGCCAGCTCGAGAGGGGGCTATGGCTACACCTTC	CASSRGGYGYTF
NA	TRBV10-2	TRBJ2-3	TGCGCCAGCAGTGGAGTGGGGAGCGGGAGCACAGATACGCAGTATTTT	CASSGVGSGSTDTQYF
NA	TRBV28	TRBJ2-5	TGTGCCAGCAGTTTATTTTCCCATGGGGAGACCCAGTACTTC	CASSLFSHGETQYF
NA	TRBV7-9	TRBJ1-4	TGTGCCAGCAGCCTCGGGGGACCCAGTAATGAAAAACTGTTTTTT	CASSLGGPSNEKLFF
TRBD1	TRBV4-3	TRBJ2-1	TGCGCCAGCAGCCAAGAAGGGTCAGGGGGCGTCCGGGGCTACAATGAGCAGTTCTTC	CASSQEGSGGVRGYNEQFF
TRBD1	TRBV30	TRBJ1-3	TGTGCCTGGTTTGACAGGGGCTTTGGAAACACCATATATTTT	CAWFDRGFGNTIYF
NA	TRBV28	TRBJ1-1	TGTGCCAGCAGGCTTAGGACACTCATGAACACTGAAGCTTTCTTT	CASRLRTLMNTEAFF
TRBD1	TRBV19	TRBJ1-2	TGTGCCAGTAGTACTCCGGGACAGGGAGTATCTGACTATGGCTACACCTTC	CASSTPGQGVSDYGYTF
TRBD1	TRBV9	TRBJ2-3	TGTGCCAGCAGATCTACCGGGACAGGGTCAGATACGCAGTATTTT	CASRSTGTGSDTQYF
TRBD2	TRBV10-2	TRBJ2-5	TGCGCCAGCATTCTAGCGGGAGGCGAGACCCAGTACTTC	CASILAGGETQYF
TRBD1	TRBV11-2	TRBJ2-1	TGTGCCAGCAGCACCGTCCGAGGACAGGGCAGCCATAATGAGCAGTTCTTC	CASSTVRGQGSHNEQFF
TRBD2	TRBV4-2	TRBJ2-3	TGTGCCAGCAGCCAAAGAGGGACTAGCGGGAGGGCGGGGCCAGATACGCAGTATTTT	CASSQRGTSGRAGPDTQYF
TRBD1	TRBV25-1	TRBJ2-7	TGTGCCAGCAGAGCCGGGACAGGGTCGACCTACGAGCAGTACTTC	CASRAGTGSTYEQYF
NA	TRBV5-1	TRBJ1-4	TGCGCCAGCAGCTTAGGGGCTACTAATGAAAAACTGTTTTTT	CASSLGATNEKLFF
NA	TRBV30	TRBJ2-7	TGTGCCTGGAGGTTCGACAGGACTTACATCTCCTACGAGCAGTACTTC	CAWRFDRTYISYEQYF
NA	TRBV5-6	TRBJ1-2	TGTGCCAGCAGCTTGCGTTCACAGGGATCCTGGGGCTACACCTTC	CASSLRSQGSWGYTF
TRBD2	TRBV2	TRBJ2-5	TGTGCCAGCACCCCCCGGCCCTCTACTAGCGGGGGTCAAGAGACCCAGTACTTC	CASTPRPSTSGGQETQYF
NA	TRBV5-6	TRBJ1-2	TGTGCCAGCAGCTTGGGTGGGGTCCCCTATGGCTACACCTTC	CASSLGGVPYGYTF
TRBD2	TRBV6-5	TRBJ2-3	TGTGCCAGCAGCCGACAGACTAGCGGCACAGATACGCAGTATTTT	CASSRQTSGTDTQYF
NA	TRBV5-1	TRBJ2-2	TGCGCCAGCAGCTTCTTAGCAGGGCAGAGCGGGGAGCTGTTTTTT	CASSFLAGQSGELFF